This is a list of T cell receptor beta chains from one sample in a study of CD8 T cells in ankylosing spondylitis. One entry per CDR3 protein, called by TCRdb with MiXCR from the 5' RACE reads. This sample has over 700,000 distinct CDR3 sequences, with 15% to 20% found just once. The sequenced material came from blood, either unsorted or a sorted T cell fraction (not recorded which). The receptors shown here come from a male donor with ankylosing spondylitis. Both conserved end residues are part of each CDR3. D genes are given only for firm matches. Not every row has a clone size; where given, it reads once, few, many or a size class.

TRBV29-1	TRBJ2-2	TRBD2	many	CSVGAGRDTGELFF	TGCAGCGTTGGAGCAGGGAGGGACACCGGGGAGCTGTTTTTT
TRBV27	TRBJ1-1	.	.	CASSLHAGGNTEAFF	TGTGCCAGCAGTTTACACGCGGGAGGGAACACTGAAGCTTTCTTT
TRBV20-1	TRBJ1-5	.	few	CSARRAGRGVVDQPQHF	TGCAGTGCTAGGCGGGCCGGGAGGGGGGTTGTCGATCAGCCCCAGCATTTT
TRBV27	TRBJ2-7	.	.	CASSLSTPQTGYEQYF	TGTGCCAGCAGTTTGTCGACACCGCAAACCGGGTACGAGCAGTACTTC
TRBV11-2	TRBJ1-2	TRBD1	many	CASSFDRGDGYTF	TGTGCCAGCAGCTTCGACAGGGGAGACGGCTACACCTTC
TRBV19	TRBJ2-1	TRBD2	.	CASSNTGTSGGVGTYNEQFF	TGTGCCAGTAGTAATACCGGGACTAGCGGGGGGGTCGGTACCTACAATGAGCAGTTCTTC
TRBV19	TRBJ1-1	.	once	CASKGTGVSSEAFF	TGTGCCAGTAAAGGGACCGGGGTATCCTCTGAAGCTTTCTTT
TRBV12-3/TRBV12-4	TRBJ2-5	.	.	CASSLVGSRETQYF	TGTGCCAGCAGTTTGGTCGGGAGTCGAGAGACCCAGTACTTC
TRBV9	TRBJ2-3	TRBD2	.	CASSVIGRGGARADTQYF	TGTGCCAGCAGCGTTATCGGCCGCGGGGGGGCCAGGGCAGATACGCAGTATTTT
TRBV5-1	TRBJ2-4	TRBD2	once	CASSRTGTSGSGAKNIQYF	TGCGCCAGCAGCAGGACCGGGACTAGCGGGAGCGGGGCCAAAAACATTCAGTACTTC
TRBV2	TRBJ2-3	.	few	CASSYGVGAQYF	TGTGCCAGCAGTTACGGGGTTGGGGCGCAGTATTTT
TRBV28	TRBJ2-7	.	.	CASSWDTGREQYF	TGTGCCAGCAGTTGGGACACAGGGCGCGAGCAGTACTTC
TRBV20-1	TRBJ2-7	.	few	CSARPGYEQYF	TGCAGTGCTAGACCGGGCTACGAGCAGTACTTC
TRBV5-5	TRBJ2-1	TRBD2	.	CASEREIEQFF	TGTGCCAGCGAGCGGGAGATTGAGCAGTTCTTC
TRBV6-1	TRBJ1-5	.	few	CASTWTIFPNQPQHF	TGTGCCAGCACCTGGACTATTTTCCCCAATCAGCCCCAGCATTTT
TRBV3-1	TRBJ1-6	.	.	CASSQGLESNSPLHF	TGTGCCAGCAGCCAAGGACTGGAGAGCAATTCACCCCTCCACTTT
TRBV29-1	TRBJ2-1	TRBD2	.	CSVAMREPFEQFF	TGCAGCGTTGCCATGCGGGAGCCTTTTGAGCAGTTCTTC
TRBV6-5	TRBJ1-6	.	.	CASSYGQAALHSPLHF	TGTGCCAGCAGTTACGGGCAGGCCGCCCTTCATTCACCCCTCCACTTT
TRBV5-6	TRBJ2-5	TRBD1	few	CASSRQGAETQYF	TGTGCCAGCAGCCGACAGGGTGCAGAGACCCAGTACTTC
TRBV12-3/TRBV12-4	TRBJ1-5	.	few	CASSLGGGDSNQPQHF	TGTGCCAGCAGTTTAGGTGGGGGGGATAGCAATCAGCCCCAGCATTTT
TRBV29-1	TRBJ1-1	.	.	CSSGEANTEAFF	TGCAGCTCTGGAGAGGCTAACACTGAAGCTTTCTTT
TRBV30	TRBJ2-5	.	.	CAWRDQETQYF	TGTGCCTGGAGGGACCAAGAGACCCAGTACTTC
TRBV7-2	TRBJ1-2	.	.	CASSSGQNSDYGYTF	TGTGCCAGCAGCTCCGGACAGAACAGCGACTATGGCTACACCTTC
TRBV12-3/TRBV12-4	TRBJ2-1	TRBD2	.	CASSLTSGRGDEQFF	TGTGCCAGCAGTTTAACTAGCGGGAGGGGCGATGAGCAGTTCTTC
TRBV7-6	TRBJ2-7	TRBD2	.	CASSLERETDEQYF	TGTGCCAGCAGCTTGGAGCGGGAGACGGACGAGCAGTACTTC
TRBV5-1	TRBJ1-5	TRBD1	.	CASSRQGGDNQPQHF	TGCGCCAGCAGCCGACAGGGGGGAGACAATCAGCCCCAGCATTTT
TRBV12-3/TRBV12-4	TRBJ1-2	.	few	CASSLPPDNYGYTF	TGTGCCAGCAGTTTACCGCCGGATAACTATGGCTACACCTTC
TRBV29-1	TRBJ2-2	.	.	CSVVGVTGELFF	TGCAGCGTTGTTGGGGTCACCGGGGAGCTGTTTTTT
TRBV3-1	TRBJ2-1	TRBD2	.	CASSQGRGRVDQFF	TGTGCCAGCAGCCAAGGACGGGGGAGGGTTGACCAGTTCTTC
TRBV20-1	TRBJ2-3	TRBD1	few	CSALDRGTDTQYF	TGCAGTGCCTTGGACAGGGGCACAGATACGCAGTATTTT
TRBV2	TRBJ2-3	TRBD2	once	CASTVAGAADTQYF	TGTGCCAGCACCGTAGCGGGAGCCGCAGATACGCAGTATTTT
TRBV7-3	TRBJ2-1	TRBD2	few	CASSLSGSTYNEQFF	TGTGCCAGCAGCTTAAGCGGGAGTACCTACAATGAGCAGTTCTTC
TRBV12-3/TRBV12-4	TRBJ1-2	.	few	CASSRTRDYGYTF	TGTGCCAGCAGCAGAACCAGGGACTATGGCTACACCTTC
TRBV3-1	TRBJ1-6	.	few	CASSQGRLRNSPLHF	TGTGCCAGCAGCCAAGGGCGACTAAGGAATTCACCCCTCCACTTT
TRBV16	TRBJ1-1	.	.	CASSQIGGGPEAFF	TGTGCCAGCAGCCAAATAGGCGGTGGACCCGAAGCTTTCTTT
TRBV12-3/TRBV12-4	TRBJ2-3	TRBD2	.	CASSLSGGGTDTQYF	TGTGCCAGCAGCCTTAGCGGGGGAGGTACAGATACGCAGTATTTT
TRBV2	TRBJ1-4	TRBD1	.	CASTEGQGAEKLFF	TGTGCCAGCACCGAGGGGCAGGGGGCCGAAAAACTGTTTTTT
TRBV6-1	TRBJ1-2	.	.	CASSEGRVGDYGYTF	TGTGCCAGCAGTGAGGGTAGGGTGGGGGACTATGGCTACACCTTC
TRBV19	TRBJ2-7	TRBD1	.	CASRKTGDINEQYF	TGTGCCAGTAGGAAGACAGGGGACATCAACGAGCAGTACTTC
TRBV9	TRBJ2-7	TRBD1	few	CASSVGWTGLYEQYF	TGTGCCAGCAGCGTAGGATGGACAGGTCTCTACGAGCAGTACTTC
TRBV6-2/TRBV6-3	TRBJ1-5	.	.	CASSYLDRFQPQHF	TGTGCCAGCAGTTACCTAGACAGGTTTCAGCCCCAGCATTTT
TRBV7-9	TRBJ2-7	.	few	CASSFPTGSSYEQYF	TGTGCCAGCAGCTTTCCTACCGGAAGCTCCTACGAGCAGTACTTC
TRBV28	TRBJ2-7	TRBD1	many	CASSSRWRNRGLSEQYF	TGTGCCAGCAGTTCTAGGTGGAGGAACAGGGGGCTCTCCGAGCAGTACTTC
TRBV20-1	TRBJ1-3	TRBD1	many	CSAAGQGGNTIYF	TGCAGTGCTGCGGGACAGGGAGGAAACACCATATATTTT
TRBV6-1	TRBJ2-3	TRBD1	once	CASTRDRGHTDTQYF	TGTGCCAGCACACGGGACAGGGGCCACACAGATACGCAGTATTTT
TRBV29-1	TRBJ2-4	TRBD1	few	CSVEGQGSDIQYF	TGCAGCGTTGAGGGACAGGGCTCTGACATTCAGTACTTC
TRBV4-1	TRBJ2-7	TRBD2	few	CASSQASSGTLEQYF	TGCGCCAGCAGCCAAGCGTCTAGCGGGACGCTCGAGCAGTACTTC
TRBV20-1	TRBJ2-1	.	few	CSAGPVEYSYNEQFF	TGCAGTGCTGGACCAGTAGAGTACTCCTACAATGAGCAGTTCTTC
TRBV11-2	TRBJ1-6	TRBD1	.	CASSFGQGTGGNSPLHF	TGTGCCAGCAGCTTCGGGCAGGGGACAGGGGGTAATTCACCCCTCCACTTT
TRBV11-2	TRBJ2-5	TRBD1	.	CASRFGQGAFSYQETQYF	TGTGCCAGCAGGTTCGGACAGGGGGCCTTTTCGTACCAAGAGACCCAGTACTTC